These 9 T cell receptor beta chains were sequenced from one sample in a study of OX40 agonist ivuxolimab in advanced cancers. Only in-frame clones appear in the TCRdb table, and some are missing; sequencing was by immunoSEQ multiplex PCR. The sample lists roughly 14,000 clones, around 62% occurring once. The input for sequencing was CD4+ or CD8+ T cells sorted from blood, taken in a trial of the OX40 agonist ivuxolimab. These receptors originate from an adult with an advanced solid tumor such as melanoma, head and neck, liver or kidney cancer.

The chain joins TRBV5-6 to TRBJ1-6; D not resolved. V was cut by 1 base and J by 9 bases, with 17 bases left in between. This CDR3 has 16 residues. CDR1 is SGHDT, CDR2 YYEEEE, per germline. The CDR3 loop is CASSLSPRGYGSPLHF. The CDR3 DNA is TGTGCCAGCAGCTTGTCCCCCCGGGGTTATGGTTCACCCCTCCACTTT.

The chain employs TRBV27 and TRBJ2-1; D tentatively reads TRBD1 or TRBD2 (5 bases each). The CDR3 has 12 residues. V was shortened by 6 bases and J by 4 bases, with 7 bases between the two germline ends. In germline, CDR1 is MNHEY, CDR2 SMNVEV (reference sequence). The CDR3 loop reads CASRRGYNEQFF. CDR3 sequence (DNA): TGTGCCAGCAGGAGGGGTTACAATGAGCAGTTCTTC.

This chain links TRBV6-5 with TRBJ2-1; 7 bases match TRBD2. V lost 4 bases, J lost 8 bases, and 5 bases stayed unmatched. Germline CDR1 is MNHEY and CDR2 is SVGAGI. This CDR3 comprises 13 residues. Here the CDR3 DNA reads TGTGCCAGCAGTTTAGGGACTACATATGAGCAGTTCTTC. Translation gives CASSLGTTYEQFF.

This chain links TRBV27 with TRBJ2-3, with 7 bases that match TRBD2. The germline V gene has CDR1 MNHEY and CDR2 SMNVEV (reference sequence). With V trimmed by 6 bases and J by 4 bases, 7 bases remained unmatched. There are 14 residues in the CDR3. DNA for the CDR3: TGTGCCAGCAGATTAGGACTAGGATCAGATACGCAGTATTTT. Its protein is CASRLGLGSDTQYF.

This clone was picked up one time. CDR3 region: CASSLTTGSYEQYF. CDR3 sequence (DNA): TGTGCCAGCAGCCTCACGACAGGCTCCTACGAGCAGTACTTC. This chain connects TRBV9 to TRBJ2-7; a possible D gene is TRBD1 (6 bases). The CDR3 has 14 residues. V was pared by 4 bases and J by 0 bases, with 11 bases between. The germline gives CDR1 SGDLS, CDR2 YYNGEE.

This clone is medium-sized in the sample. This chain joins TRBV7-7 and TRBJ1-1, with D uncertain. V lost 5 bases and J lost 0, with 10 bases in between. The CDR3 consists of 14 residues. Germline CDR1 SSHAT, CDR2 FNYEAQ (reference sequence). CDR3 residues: CASSPLGLNTEAFF. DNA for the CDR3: TGTGCCAGCAGCCCCCTTGGGCTGAACACTGAAGCTTTCTTT. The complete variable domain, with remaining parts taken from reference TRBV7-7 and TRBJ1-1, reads GAGVSQSPRYKVTKRGQDVTLRCDPISSHATLYWYQQALGQGPEFLTYFNYEAQPDKSGLPSDRFSAERPEGSISTLTIQRTEQRDSAMYRCASSPLGLNTEAFFGQGTRLTVV.

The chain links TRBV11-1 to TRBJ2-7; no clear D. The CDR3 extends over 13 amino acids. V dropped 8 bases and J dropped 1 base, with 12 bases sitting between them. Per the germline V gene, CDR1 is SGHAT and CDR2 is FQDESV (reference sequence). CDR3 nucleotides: TGTGCCAGCGAGGATCACGGGTCCTACGAGCAGTACTTC. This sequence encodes CASEDHGSYEQYF.

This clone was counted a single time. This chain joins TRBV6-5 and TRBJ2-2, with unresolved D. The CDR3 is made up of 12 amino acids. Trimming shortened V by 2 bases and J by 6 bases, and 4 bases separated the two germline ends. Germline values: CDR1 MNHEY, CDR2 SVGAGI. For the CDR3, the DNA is TGTGCCAGCAGTTACAACTCCGGGGAGCTGTTTTTT. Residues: CASSYNSGELFF.

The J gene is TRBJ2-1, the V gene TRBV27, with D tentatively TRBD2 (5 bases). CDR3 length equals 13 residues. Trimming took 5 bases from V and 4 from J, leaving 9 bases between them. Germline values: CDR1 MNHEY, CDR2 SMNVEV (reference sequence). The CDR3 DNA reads TGTGCCAGCAGTCCGGGGATGTACAATGAGCAGTTCTTC. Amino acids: CASSPGMYNEQFF.